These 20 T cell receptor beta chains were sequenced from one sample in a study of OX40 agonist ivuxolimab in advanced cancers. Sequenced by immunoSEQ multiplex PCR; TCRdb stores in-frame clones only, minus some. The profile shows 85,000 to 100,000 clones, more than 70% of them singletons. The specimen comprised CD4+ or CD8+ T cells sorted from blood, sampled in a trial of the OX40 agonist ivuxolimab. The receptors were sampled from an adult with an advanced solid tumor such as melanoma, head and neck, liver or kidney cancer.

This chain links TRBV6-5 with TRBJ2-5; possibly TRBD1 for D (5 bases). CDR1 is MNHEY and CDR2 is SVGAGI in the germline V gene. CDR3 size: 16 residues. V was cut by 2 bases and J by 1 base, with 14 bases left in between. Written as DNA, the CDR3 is TGTGCCAGCAGTTACACCTACACAGGTTTCCAAGAGACCCAGTACTTC. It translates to CASSYTYTGFQETQYF.

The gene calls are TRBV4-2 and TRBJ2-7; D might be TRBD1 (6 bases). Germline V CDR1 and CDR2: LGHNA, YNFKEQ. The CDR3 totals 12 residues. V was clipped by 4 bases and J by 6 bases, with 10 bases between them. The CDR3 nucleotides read TGTGCCAGCAGCCCCGTGGGGGCCGAGCAGTACTTC. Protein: CASSPVGAEQYF.

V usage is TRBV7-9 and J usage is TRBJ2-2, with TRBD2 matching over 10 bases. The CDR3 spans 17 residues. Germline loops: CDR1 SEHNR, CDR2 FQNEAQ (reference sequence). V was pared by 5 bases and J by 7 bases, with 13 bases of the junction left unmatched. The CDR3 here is CASSPPASGRYGGELFF. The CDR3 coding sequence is TGTGCCAGCAGCCCGCCGGCTAGCGGGAGATATGGCGGGGAGCTGTTTTTT.

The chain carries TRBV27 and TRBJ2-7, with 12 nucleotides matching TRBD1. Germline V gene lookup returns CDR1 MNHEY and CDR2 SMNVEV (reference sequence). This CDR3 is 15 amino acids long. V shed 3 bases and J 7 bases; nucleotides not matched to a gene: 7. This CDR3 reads CASSFRDRGPREQYF. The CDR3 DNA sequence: TGTGCCAGCAGTTTCCGGGACAGGGGGCCACGGGAGCAGTACTTC.

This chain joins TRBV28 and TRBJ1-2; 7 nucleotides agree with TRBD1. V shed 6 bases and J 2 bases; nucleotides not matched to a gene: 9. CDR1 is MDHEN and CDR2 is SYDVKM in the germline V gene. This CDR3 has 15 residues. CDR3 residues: CASSQQGWRNYGYTF. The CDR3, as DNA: TGTGCCAGCAGCCAACAGGGGTGGCGAAACTATGGCTACACCTTC.

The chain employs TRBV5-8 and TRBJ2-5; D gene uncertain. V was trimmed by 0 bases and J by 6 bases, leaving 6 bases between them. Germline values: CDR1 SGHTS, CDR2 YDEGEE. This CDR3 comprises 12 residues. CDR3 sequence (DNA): TGTGCCAGCAGCTTGGTGGAAAAGACCCAGTACTTC. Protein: CASSLVEKTQYF.

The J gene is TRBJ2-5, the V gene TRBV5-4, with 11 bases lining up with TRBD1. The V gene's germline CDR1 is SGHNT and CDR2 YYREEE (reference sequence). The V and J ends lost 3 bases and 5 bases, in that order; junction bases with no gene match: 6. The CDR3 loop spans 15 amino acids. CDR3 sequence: CASSSGQGVSETQYF. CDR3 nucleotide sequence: TGTGCCAGCAGCTCGGGACAGGGGGTATCGGAGACCCAGTACTTC.

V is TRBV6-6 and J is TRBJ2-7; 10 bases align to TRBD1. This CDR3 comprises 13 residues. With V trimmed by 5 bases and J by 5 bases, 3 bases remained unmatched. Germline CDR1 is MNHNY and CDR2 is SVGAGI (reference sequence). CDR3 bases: TGTGCCAGCAGTCGGGACAGGGGTAACGAGCAGTACGTC. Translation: CASSRDRGNEQYV.

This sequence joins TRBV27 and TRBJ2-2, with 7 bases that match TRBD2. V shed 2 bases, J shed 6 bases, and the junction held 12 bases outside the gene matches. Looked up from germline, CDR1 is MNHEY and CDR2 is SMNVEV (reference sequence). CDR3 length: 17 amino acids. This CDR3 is CASSLGRTRNFPGELFF. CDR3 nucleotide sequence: TGTGCCAGCAGTTTAGGGAGGACTAGAAATTTTCCCGGGGAGCTGTTTTTT.

The CDR3 sequence: CASSLGTEQETQYF. The CDR3 DNA follows: TGCGCCAGCAGCTTGGGGACGGAGCAAGAGACCCAGTACTTC. The rearrangement uses TRBV5-1 and TRBJ2-5; D unclear. Germline assignment: CDR1 SGHRS and CDR2 YFSETQ. Trimming removed 0 bases at V and 2 bases at J, with 8 bases between. There are 14 residues in the CDR3.

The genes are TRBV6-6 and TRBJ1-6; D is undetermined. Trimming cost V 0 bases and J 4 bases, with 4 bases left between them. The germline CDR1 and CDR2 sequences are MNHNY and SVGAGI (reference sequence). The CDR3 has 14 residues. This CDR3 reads CASSYSVYNSPLHF. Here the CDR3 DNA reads TGTGCCAGCAGTTACTCGGTTTATAATTCACCCCTCCACTTT.

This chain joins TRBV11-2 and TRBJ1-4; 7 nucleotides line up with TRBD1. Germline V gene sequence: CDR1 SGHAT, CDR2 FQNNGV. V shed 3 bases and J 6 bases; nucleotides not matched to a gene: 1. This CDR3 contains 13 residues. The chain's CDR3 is CASSFTGDEKLFF. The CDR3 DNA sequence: TGTGCCAGCAGCTTCACAGGGGATGAAAAACTGTTTTTT.

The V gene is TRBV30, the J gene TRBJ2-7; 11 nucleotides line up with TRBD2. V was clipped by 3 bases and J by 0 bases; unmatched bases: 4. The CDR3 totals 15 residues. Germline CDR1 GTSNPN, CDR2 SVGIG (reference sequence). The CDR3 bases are TGTGCCTGGAGGGCTAGCGGGAGGAGCTCCTACGAGCAGTACTTC. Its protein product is CAWRASGRSSYEQYF.

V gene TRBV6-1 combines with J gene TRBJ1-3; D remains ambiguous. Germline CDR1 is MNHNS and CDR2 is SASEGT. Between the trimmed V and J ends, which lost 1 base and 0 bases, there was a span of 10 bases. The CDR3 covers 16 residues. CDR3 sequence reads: CASSEGLSFSGNTIYF. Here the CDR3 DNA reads TGTGCCAGCAGTGAAGGTCTCAGCTTCTCTGGAAACACCATATATTTT.

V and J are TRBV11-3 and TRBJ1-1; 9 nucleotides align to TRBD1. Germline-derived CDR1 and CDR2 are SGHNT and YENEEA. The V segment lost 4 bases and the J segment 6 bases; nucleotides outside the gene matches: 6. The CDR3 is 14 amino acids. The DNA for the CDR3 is TGTGCCAGCAGCTCCGGGACAGGGAAACCTGAAGCTTTCTTT. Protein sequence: CASSSGTGKPEAFF.

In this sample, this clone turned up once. The CDR3 DNA reads TGTGCCAGCAGTTACACCGGGAACACTGAAGCTTTCTTT. This sequence encodes CASSYTGNTEAFF. The rearrangement uses TRBV6-5 and TRBJ1-1; D is uncertain. The CDR3 consists of 13 residues. Trimming removed 2 bases at V and 1 base at J, with 5 bases between. Germline lookup yields CDR1 MNHEY and CDR2 SVGAGI.

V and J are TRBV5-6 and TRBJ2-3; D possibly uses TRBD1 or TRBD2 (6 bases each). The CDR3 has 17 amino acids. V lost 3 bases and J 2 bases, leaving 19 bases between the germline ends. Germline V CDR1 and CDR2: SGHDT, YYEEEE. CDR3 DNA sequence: TGTGCCAGCAGCTGGGGGGACATTAGACGACTCACAGATACGCAGTATTTT. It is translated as CASSWGDIRRLTDTQYF.

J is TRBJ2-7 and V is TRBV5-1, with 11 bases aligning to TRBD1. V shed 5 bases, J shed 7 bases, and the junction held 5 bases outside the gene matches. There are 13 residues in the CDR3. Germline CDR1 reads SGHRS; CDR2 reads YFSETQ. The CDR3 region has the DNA TGCGCCAGCAGTCCCGGGACAGGGGGGGAGCAGTACTTC. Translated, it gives CASSPGTGGEQYF.

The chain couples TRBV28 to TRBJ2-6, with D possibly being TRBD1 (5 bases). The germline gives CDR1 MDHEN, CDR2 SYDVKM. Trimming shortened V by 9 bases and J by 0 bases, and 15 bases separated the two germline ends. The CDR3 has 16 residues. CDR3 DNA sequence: TGTGCCAGTACACAGGTTAACCCCTCTGGGGCCAACGTCCTGACTTTC. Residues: CASTQVNPSGANVLTF.

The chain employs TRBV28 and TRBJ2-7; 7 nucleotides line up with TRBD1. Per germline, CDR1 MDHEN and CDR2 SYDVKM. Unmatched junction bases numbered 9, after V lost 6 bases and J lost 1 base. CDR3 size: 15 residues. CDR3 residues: CASRPTQGRSYEQYF. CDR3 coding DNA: TGTGCCAGCAGGCCCACACAGGGGAGATCCTACGAGCAGTACTTC.